This T cell receptor beta chain was recovered during a study of human T cells and chemical hapten exposure. As for the study in general: Skin on the upper inner arm, approximately 2 cm by approximately 2 cm in size, was sensitized with 2% DPC. Enrolled patients were predominantly female and had alopecia areata, totalis or universalis.

MiXCR was run by TCRdb on the RACE reads, yielding one entry per CDR3 protein. The table lists roughly 360,000 distinct CDR3 sequences, 4.8% of them singletons. The germline V gene encodes CDR1 SEHNR and CDR2 FQNEAQ (reference sequence). The CDR3 is 13 amino acids. The V and J ends lost 3 bases and 9 bases respectively, with 12 bases between them. Time point of the sample: patch test 1, 2 weeks after DPC sensitization. Specified treatment: therapeutic diphenylcyclopropenone sensitization with weekly scalp DPC. Non-pregnant alopecia patients aged 18 to 70, suitable for DPC therapy. This clonotype was detected many times. The antigen is unknown. Regarding the study as a whole: Sensitizing with DPC caused no change in TCRs above 1 in 1000 frequency.

The receptor was isolated from a woman between 45 and 65 years old with alopecia areata. Some clones in this sample may be carry-over from other donors' samples. The V call is TRBV7-9, the J call TRBJ2-1; tentatively, D is TRBD1 or TRBD2 (5 bases each). The specimen comprised whole blood, sampled in connection with sensitization to the hapten diphenylcyclopropenone (DPC). Here the CDR3 reads CASSLGENGEQFF. For the CDR3, the DNA is TGTGCCAGCAGCTTGGGGGAGAACGGTGAGCAGTTCTTC.